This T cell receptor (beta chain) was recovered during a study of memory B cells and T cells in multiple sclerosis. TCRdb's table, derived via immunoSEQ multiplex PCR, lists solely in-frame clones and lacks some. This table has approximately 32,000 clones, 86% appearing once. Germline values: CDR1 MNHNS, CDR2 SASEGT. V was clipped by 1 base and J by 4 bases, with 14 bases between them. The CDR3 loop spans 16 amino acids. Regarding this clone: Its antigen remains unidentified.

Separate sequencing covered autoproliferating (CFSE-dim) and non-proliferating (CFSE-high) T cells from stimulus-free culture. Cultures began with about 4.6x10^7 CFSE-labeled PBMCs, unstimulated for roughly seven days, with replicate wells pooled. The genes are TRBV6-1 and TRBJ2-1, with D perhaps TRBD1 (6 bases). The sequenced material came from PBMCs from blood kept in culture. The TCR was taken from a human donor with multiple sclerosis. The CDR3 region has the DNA TGTGCCAGCAGTGAAGGAACAGGGTGGGGATACAATGAGCAGTTCTTC. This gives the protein CASSEGTGWGYNEQFF.